This T cell receptor (beta chain) was sequenced for a study of cytomegalovirus exposure and HLA in healthy donors (dated by TCRdb to the late 2010s). Regarding the complete study: An earlier analysis of several hundred of the donors reported approximately 300 Gb of sequence data and 117 million unique TCR beta sequences obtained from around 180 million T cells. Among some 400 genotyped donors of the cohort, an average of around 250,000 unique TCR beta nucleotide sequences was sequenced per donor, of which roughly 18% were non-productive. The study combined high-throughput TCR immunosequencing, statistical association of individual TCRs with disease status, and machine learning to predict cytomegalovirus infection status. Roughly 5 DR-DQ haplotypes were handled as single units for association and clustering because linkage in the cohort was strong. To study patterns of TCR occurrence, a later analysis re-analyzed previously published TCR beta repertoires from 600 to 750 donors and added high-resolution HLA genotyping. Using immunosequencing, the study profiled T cell repertoires from 550 to 750 subjects and related those repertoires to cytomegalovirus serostatus. Typing coverage differed by locus: A, B, C, DRB1 and DQB1 were typed in roughly 629-630 donors, DQA1 in around 500, DPA1 in 600 to 610, and DPB1 in around 440. About 320 gigabases of sequencing data and some 85 million unique TCR sequences were included in an early release covering 500 to 750 HLA-typed donors. Donor age, sex, ethnicity and CMV serostatus were collected together with the repertoire data. Along with the roughly 710-subject first cohort, a separate validation cohort of roughly 110 different subjects was used. A later genetic analysis took genome-wide SNP genotypes for about three fifths of the 666 donors and used that subset as a discovery cohort. The study aimed to test whether cataloging public T cell receptors could reveal signatures of past pathogen exposure. Of the 398 genotyped donors, 65% to 90% fell in the genetic ancestry cluster associated with self-reported Caucasian donors. Every repertoire in the discovery cohort had been generated on one and the same sequencing platform. The later analysis used no new phenotypic data to find candidate immune exposures, relying instead on TCR beta sequences and their occurrence across donors. In an earlier analysis of roughly 540 of the donors, high-throughput TCR beta sequencing was used to judge whether each TCR beta V gene segment behaved as functional or pseudogenic. HLA typing covered class I and class II loci at four-digit resolution.

Libraries were constructed by the immunoSEQ multiplex PCR assay. The multiplex PCR relied on a mix of 60 forward primers for TCR Vbeta segments and 13 reverse primers for TCR Jbeta segments. Amplification of the CDR3 region of rearranged TCR beta genes was performed with a multiplex PCR assay on genomic DNA. The amplified TCR beta libraries were sequenced on the Illumina HiSeq System as 87-base-pair reads. As for the original processing: In a later analysis, some 80 million unique TCR beta chains were counted across the 666 repertoires, and roughly 11 million of these chains were shared by at least two donors. A nearest-neighbor algorithm error-corrected the raw reads and collapsed the reads into unique sequences, merging closely related sequences to remove PCR and sequencing errors. CDR3 sequences were aligned to IMGT reference sequences to assign V, D and J gene segments. Each retained sequence needed at least a six-nucleotide match to both a V gene segment and a J gene segment. A rearrangement was called productive if the CDR3 had no stop codons and remained in frame with V and J, and every other rearrangement was called non-productive. Following IMGT convention, CDR3 was defined as the stretch from the second conserved V-encoded cysteine up to the conserved J-encoded phenylalanine. The earlier analysis of about 590 of the donors excluded sequences that lacked an unambiguous match to a single V gene segment. In an earlier analysis of 587 of the donors, V segments were called functional above 56.7% productive rearrangements and were called segregating when the between-donor standard deviation exceeded 5%. A statistical classification framework was built for diagnosing cytomegalovirus status from the catalog of TCR beta chain sequences. V and J gene assignment, in a later analysis, came from comparing TCR nucleotide sequences with IMGT/GENE-DB human TR gene sequences. In a later analysis, CDR3 sequences and most-parsimonious VDJ recombination scenarios were assigned using the TCRdist pipeline. In a later analysis, each TCR beta chain was defined by its CDR3 amino acid sequence together with its V-gene family, and reads lacking a unique V-gene family were excluded. In a later analysis, fewer than 650 highly shared, low-generation-probability nucleotide sequences were removed to address suspected cross-contamination and a sequencing artifact. In a later analysis, a clonal expansion index was calculated for each public chain from normalized within-repertoire ranks of inferred template counts. In a later analysis, generation probabilities were computed using a VDJ recombination model fitted to out-of-frame rearrangements, and the results were checked against IGoR. Hypergeometric tests were used in a later analysis to score TCR-TCR, TCR-HLA and TCR-CMV co-occurrence, with a repertoire-size bias correction applied to the TCR pairs. In a later analysis, false discovery rates were estimated by permuting HLA or CMV assignments 20 times. A later analysis grouped co-occurring TCRs with DBSCAN, adding TCRdist sequence similarity when clustering within HLA-allele-positive subsets. Co-occurrence clustering excluded repertoires with fewer than 30,000 or more than 120,000 public chains, plus five with anomalous nucleotide sharing. TCRdb stores this immuneACCESS table with in-frame sequences only. Part of the clones is absent; in the studies checked, under half of the shortfall reflects unresolved V genes, and no reason is known for the rest. V, J and clone size are taken as reported in that table, and D and trimming were inferred from the DNA itself. Here the sample has 220,000 or so clones; more than 65% occur a single time. About 1.9% of the sample belongs to the ten largest clones.

CDR1 SGDLS and CDR2 YYNGEE were looked up in the germline V gene. Its CDR3 holds 17 amino acids, cysteine through phenylalanine. Only CDR3 DNA remains: 51 bases, in frame from the first base. The cohort consisted of hundreds of healthy bone marrow donors. At the time of sampling, every cohort member was nominally healthy, though immune exposures that went unrecorded were likely present. The donor tested CMV seronegative and was one of the 352 seronegative cohort members. Each donor provided a peripheral blood sample, and peripheral blood mononuclear cells were used for TCR beta sequencing. Genomic DNA extraction from the blood cell samples was performed with the Qiagen DNeasy Blood Extraction Kit. Turning to this clone: Its antigen specificity is not known. At one end, the junction sequence differs from germline, possibly due to a read error.

The study at large found these results: A later analysis found that most CMV-associated TCR beta chains appeared HLA-restricted, with HLA associations seemingly driven largely by CMV exposure. The study gave a list of under 200 TCR beta chains associated with cytomegalovirus. In a later analysis, around 15,000 TCR beta sequences were associated with specific HLA alleles at a false discovery rate of 0.05. Correlated functional status among segregating V segments might reflect linkage disequilibrium, but an unknown experimental factor could not be ruled out. The sequencing pipeline was judged likely to have produced a cluster of highly shared sequence variants as a technical artifact. In a later analysis, HLA-associated TCR beta chains were found to be more clonally expanded and to have lower generation probabilities than equally common non-associated chains. Only TCR beta chains were sequenced in this cohort, and the absence of alpha or paired-chain data limited detectable features. Immune exposure information for the cohort was limited to CMV serostatus. An association between a missense DCLRE1C variant and V-gene and J-gene trimming of TCR beta chains was found in a later genetic analysis and replicated in an independent cohort. In vitro tests confirmed that three of the cytomegalovirus-associated TCR beta chains recognize cytomegalovirus antigens. Several of the top co-occurrence clusters appeared to be linked to parvovirus B19, influenza, CMV and Epstein-Barr virus, according to a later analysis. Because HLA typing was unavailable for some donors at each locus, only the typed subset was used in association tests. A further reported finding was that TCR beta sequences accurately predicted the HLA-A and HLA-B alleles for most subjects in the first cohort. Cytomegalovirus status was reported to be diagnosed by the classifier with high specificity and sensitivity in both the original and validation cohorts. Across donors, most TCR sequences were observed very rarely, whereas some public TCRs were present in many individuals. Because counts were too low, approximately 18 rarely observed V segments, including chromosome 9 orphons, were excluded from the earlier analysis of some 590 of the donors. A later analysis found that TCR association rates varied across HLA loci, with DRB1 alleles showing the most associated TCRs and HLA-C alleles the fewest. The 87-base-pair reads could not distinguish some IMGT-functional V segments, including TRBV6-2 and TRBV6-3, so those segments were excluded. Roughly uniform sequencing depth across donors was assumed in presence/absence analyses, although this assumption may not hold. Broadly in line with IMGT annotations, most TCR beta V segments showed up in productive rearrangements about 90% or about 30% of the time in an earlier analysis of around 600 of the donors. The authors suggested that the approach could potentially be generalized to other disease states and immunological phenotypes. Assigning TCR associations to individual alleles was difficult when HLA alleles, especially DR and DQ, strongly co-occurred. A later genetic analysis reported fewer N-insertions in productive TCRs among donors in an Asian-associated ancestry cluster than the approximately 700-donor mean.

The specimen was PBMCs. The clonotype was recovered from a woman in her thirties in good health and CMV-seronegative. In this chain, TRBV9 is recombined with TRBJ2-3; 9 bases in the junction line up with TRBD2. The bases are TGTGTCAGCAGCGTAGATGGGGCGGGGGGGTTCACAGATACGCAGTATTTT. It codes for CVSSVDGAGGFTDTQYF.